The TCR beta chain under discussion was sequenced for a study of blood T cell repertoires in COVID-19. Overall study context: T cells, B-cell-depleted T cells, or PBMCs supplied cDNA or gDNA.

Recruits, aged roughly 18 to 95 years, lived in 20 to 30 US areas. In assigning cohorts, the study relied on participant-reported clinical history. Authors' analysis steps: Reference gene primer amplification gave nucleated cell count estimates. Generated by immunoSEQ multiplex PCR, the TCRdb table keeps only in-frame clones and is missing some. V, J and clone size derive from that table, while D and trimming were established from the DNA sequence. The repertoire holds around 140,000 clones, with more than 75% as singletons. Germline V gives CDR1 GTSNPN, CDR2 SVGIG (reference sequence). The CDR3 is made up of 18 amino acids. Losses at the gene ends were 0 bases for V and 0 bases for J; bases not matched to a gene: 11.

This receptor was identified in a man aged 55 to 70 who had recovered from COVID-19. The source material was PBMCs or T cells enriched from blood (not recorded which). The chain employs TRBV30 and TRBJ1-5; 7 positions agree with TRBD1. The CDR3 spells CAWSVSRTGDISNQPQHF. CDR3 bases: TGTGCCTGGAGTGTGTCCCGTACAGGGGATATTAGCAATCAGCCCCAGCATTTT. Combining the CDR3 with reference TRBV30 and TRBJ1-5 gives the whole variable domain SQTIHQWPATLVQPVGSPLSLECTVEGTSNPNLYWYRQAAGRGLQLLFYSVGIGQISSEVPQNLSASRPQDRQFILSSKKLLLSDSGFYLCAWSVSRTGDISNQPQHFGDGTRLSIL.